The 18 T cell receptor beta chains presented below share a single source sample, sequenced in a study of CD8+ T cells in alopecia areata. Isolated RNA was reverse transcribed into cDNA used as the sequencing template. Repertoires were generated with immunoSEQ multiplex PCR, while TCRdb's copy carries only in-frame clones and drops some. The sample holds 150,000 to 200,000 clones, about three fifths seen once. Indicated treatment: oral pan-JAK inhibitor, 5-10 mg twice daily. The sequencing here drew on CD4+ T cells sorted from blood, taken at week 4, from a patient treated with tofacitinib. Receptor source: a human donor with alopecia areata.

The rearrangement uses TRBV5-1 and TRBJ1-1; D is unresolved. Trimming cost V 0 bases and J 4 bases, with 10 bases left between them. Germline V gene sequence: CDR1 SGHRS, CDR2 YFSETQ. This CDR3 spans 14 amino acids. Written as DNA, the CDR3 is TGCGCCAGCAGCTTGGCCATCGCCTCCACTGAAGCTTTCTTT. It yields the protein CASSLAIASTEAFF.

The V and J genes are TRBV10-3 and TRBJ2-5; D is possibly TRBD1 or TRBD2 (6 bases each). V was clipped by 0 bases and J by 2 bases, with 13 bases between them. Germline loops: CDR1 ENHRY, CDR2 SYGVKD. The CDR3 spans 16 residues. The CDR3 DNA reads as TGTGCCATCAGTGAGTCGGAGGGGCAGGGGCAAGAGACCCAGTACTTC. It is translated as CAISESEGQGQETQYF.

In this sample, this clone turned up a few times. The V call is TRBV10-3, the J call TRBJ2-1, with 7 positions matching TRBD2. V gave up 10 bases and J gave up 6 bases; unmatched junction bases: 9. The CDR3 is made up of 13 amino acids. CDR1 is ENHRY and CDR2 is SYGVKD in the germline V gene. Written as DNA, the CDR3 is TGTGCCAGCGGGGAGGGGAAGGGCAATGAGCAGTTCTTC. This sequence encodes CASGEGKGNEQFF.

The V call is TRBV7-2, the J call TRBJ2-7; D is perhaps TRBD2 (6 bases). The CDR3 has 14 residues. Trimming removed 0 bases from V and 7 bases from J, with 13 bases in between. The V gene's germline CDR1 is SGHTA and CDR2 FQGNSA. CDR3 region: CASSLAPGVQEQYF. CDR3 bases: TGTGCCAGCAGCTTAGCGCCGGGGGTCCAGGAGCAGTACTTC.

This clone appeared a few times. The CDR3 nucleotides read TGTGCCAGCAGCTTGGACAACTACTCTGGAAACACCATATATTTT. It specifies CASSLDNYSGNTIYF. This chain links TRBV5-4 with TRBJ1-3; D uncertain. Trimming took off 0 bases at V and 0 bases at J, with 7 bases between the two ends. Looked up from germline, CDR1 is SGHNT and CDR2 is YYREEE (reference sequence). The CDR3 has 15 amino acids.

The chain joins TRBV7-9 to TRBJ1-1; 7 positions match TRBD1. The CDR3 sequence is 15 residues long. Per germline, CDR1 SEHNR and CDR2 FQNEAQ (reference sequence). The J segment lost 5 bases and the V segment lost 4 bases, leaving 10 bases of the junction unmatched. Here the CDR3 reads CASSSLRTGETEAFF. The CDR3 region has the DNA TGTGCCAGCAGCTCACTACGTACAGGGGAGACTGAAGCTTTCTTT.

Regarding this clone: Other DNA sequences in the same sample also yield this CDR3. V is TRBV30 and J is TRBJ1-2; no reliable D call. Germline CDR1 reads GTSNPN; CDR2 reads SVGIG (reference sequence). The V and J ends lost 0 bases and 5 bases respectively, with 4 bases between them. CDR3 length: 11 residues. The CDR3 here is CAWSVGYGYTF. CDR3 nucleotides: TGTGCCTGGAGTGTCGGGTATGGCTACACCTTC.

This rearrangement joins TRBV27 to TRBJ2-5; perhaps TRBD1 as D (6 bases). The germline gives CDR1 MNHEY, CDR2 SMNVEV (reference sequence). This CDR3 contains 14 residues. The germline V and J ends were trimmed by 5 bases and 4 bases, with 14 bases remaining between them. The CDR3, as DNA: TGTGCCAGCAGTCAGACGATCAGGGGAGAGACCCAGTACTTC. Residues: CASSQTIRGETQYF.

The V gene is TRBV30, the J gene TRBJ2-1; the D gene is possibly TRBD1 (5 bases). This CDR3 has 13 residues. With 2 bases removed from V and 5 bases from J, the gap between germline ends came to 10 bases. Germline V lookup: CDR1 GTSNPN, CDR2 SVGIG (reference sequence). The CDR3 is CAWSQGTHNEQFF. Written as DNA, the CDR3 is TGTGCCTGGAGTCAGGGCACCCACAATGAGCAGTTCTTC. Looking up the rest from reference TRBV30 and TRBJ2-1 gives the full variable domain: SQTIHQWPATLVQPVGSPLSLECTVEGTSNPNLYWYRQAAGRGLQLLFYSVGIGQISSEVPQNLSASRPQDRQFILSSKKLLLSDSGFYLCAWSQGTHNEQFFGPGTRLTVL.

This chain joins TRBV5-1 and TRBJ2-2; no clear D gene. The CDR3 has 14 residues. Germline assignment: CDR1 SGHRS and CDR2 YFSETQ. V was shortened by 5 bases and J by 3 bases, with 11 bases between the two germline ends. In DNA form, the CDR3 reads TGCGCCAGCAGATTAAACGGGCACACCGGGGAGCTGTTTTTT. Protein product: CASRLNGHTGELFF.

This sequence joins TRBV29-1 and TRBJ2-7; D remains ambiguous. CDR3 length equals 15 residues. V gave up 4 bases and J gave up 1 base, with 17 bases separating them. Germline V gives CDR1 SQVTM, CDR2 ANQGSEA. The CDR3 sequence: CSVVVVWATSYEQYF. In DNA, the CDR3 is TGCAGCGTTGTAGTGGTGTGGGCTACATCCTACGAGCAGTACTTC.

V usage is TRBV4-3 and J usage is TRBJ2-3, with 11 nucleotides matching TRBD2. With 4 bases clipped from V and 6 bases from J, the junction kept 6 bases outside the gene matches. CDR3 size: 15 residues. Germline V lookup: CDR1 LGHNA, CDR2 YSLEER. In DNA, the CDR3 is TGCGCCAGCAGCCTCATTAGCGGGGGGGCCGATACGCAGTATTTT. Translating gives CASSLISGGADTQYF.

The V gene is TRBV29-1, the J gene TRBJ1-5, with D possibly matching TRBD1 (5 bases). The germline CDR1 and CDR2 sequences are SQVTM and ANQGSEA. This CDR3 spans 13 amino acids. The V end lost 4 bases, the J end lost 5 bases, and 12 bases lay between the germline ends. Here the CDR3 DNA reads TGCAGCGTTGGGATTGGCAGGGATCAGCCCCAGCATTTT. This translates into CSVGIGRDQPQHF.

The V call is TRBV29-1, the J call TRBJ1-2, with D maybe TRBD1 (6 bases). Germline values: CDR1 SQVTM, CDR2 ANQGSEA. The CDR3 loop spans 16 amino acids. The V end lost 0 bases, the J end lost 0 bases, and 14 bases lay between the germline ends. In DNA form, the CDR3 reads TGCAGCGTTGAAGATAGGGGGGGTGAAACTAACTATGGCTACACCTTC. It specifies CSVEDRGGETNYGYTF. Combining the CDR3 with reference TRBV29-1 and TRBJ1-2 gives the whole variable domain SAVISQKPSRDICQRGTSLTIQCQVDSQVTMMFWYRQQPGQSLTLIATANQGSEATYESGFVIDKFPISRPNLTFSTLTVSNMSPEDSSIYLCSVEDRGGETNYGYTFGSGTRLTVV.

A single count supports this clone. The chain carries TRBV7-3 and TRBJ1-2; no firm D call. The CDR3 contains 12 residues. Germline V gene sequence: CDR1 SGHTA, CDR2 FQGTGA. Trimming stripped 1 base from V and 6 bases from J, with 6 bases between. The CDR3 DNA reads TGTGCCAGCAGCTTAAATGGGGATGGCTACACCTTC. It specifies CASSLNGDGYTF.

This clone was detected only once. V and J are TRBV29-1 and TRBJ2-1; the D call may be TRBD1 or TRBD2 (5 bases each). Trimming removed 6 bases from V and 6 bases from J, with 9 bases in between. Germline assignment: CDR1 SQVTM and CDR2 ANQGSEA. This CDR3 spans 11 amino acids. CDR3 DNA sequence: TGCAGCGTCCGGGACGGCAATGAGCAGTTCTTC. Protein: CSVRDGNEQFF.

The sample holds a few counts of this clone. The chain carries TRBV29-1 and TRBJ2-3, with D possibly being TRBD2 (6 bases). CDR1 and CDR2 (germline): SQVTM, ANQGSEA. The CDR3 sequence is 13 residues long. The V gene lost 4 bases and the J gene lost 5 bases, with 13 bases spanning the gap. The chain's CDR3 is CSVVGGVGDTQYF. CDR3 coding DNA: TGCAGCGTTGTCGGAGGGGTTGGAGATACGCAGTATTTT.

This clone was seen a handful of times. The rearrangement joins TRBV11-2 to TRBJ2-2; no clear D gene. In germline, CDR1 is SGHAT, CDR2 FQNNGV. This CDR3 comprises 15 residues. V gave up 1 base and J gave up 3 bases, with 9 bases separating them. The CDR3 nucleotides are TGTGCCAGCAGCTTAGCCTTAACATACACCGGGGAGCTGTTTTTT. Residues: CASSLALTYTGELFF.